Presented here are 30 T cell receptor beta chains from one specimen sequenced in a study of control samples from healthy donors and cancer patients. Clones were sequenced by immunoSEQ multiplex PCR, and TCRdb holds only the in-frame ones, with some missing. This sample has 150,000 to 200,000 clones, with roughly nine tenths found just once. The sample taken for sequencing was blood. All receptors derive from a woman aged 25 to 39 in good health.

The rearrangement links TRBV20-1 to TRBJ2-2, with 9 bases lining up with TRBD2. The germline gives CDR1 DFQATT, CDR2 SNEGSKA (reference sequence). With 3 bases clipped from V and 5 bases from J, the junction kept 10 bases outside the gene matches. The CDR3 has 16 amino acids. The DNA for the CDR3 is TGCAGTGCTAGTTTAGCGGGAGCGTTAGATACCGGGGAGCTGTTTTTT. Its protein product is CSASLAGALDTGELFF.

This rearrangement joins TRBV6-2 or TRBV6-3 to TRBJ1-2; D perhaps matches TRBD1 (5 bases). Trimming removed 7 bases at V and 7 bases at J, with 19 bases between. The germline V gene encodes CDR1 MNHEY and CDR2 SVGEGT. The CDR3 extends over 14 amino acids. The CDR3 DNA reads TGTGCCAGCAACCCCCTCCAGGGCTTCGGTGGCTACACCTTC. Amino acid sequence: CASNPLQGFGGYTF.

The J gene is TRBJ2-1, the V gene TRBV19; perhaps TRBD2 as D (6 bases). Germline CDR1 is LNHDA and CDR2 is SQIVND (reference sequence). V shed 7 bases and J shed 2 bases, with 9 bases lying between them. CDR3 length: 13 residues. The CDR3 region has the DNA TGTGCCAGTACTTGGGGGGCCTACAATGAGCAGTTCTTC. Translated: CASTWGAYNEQFF.

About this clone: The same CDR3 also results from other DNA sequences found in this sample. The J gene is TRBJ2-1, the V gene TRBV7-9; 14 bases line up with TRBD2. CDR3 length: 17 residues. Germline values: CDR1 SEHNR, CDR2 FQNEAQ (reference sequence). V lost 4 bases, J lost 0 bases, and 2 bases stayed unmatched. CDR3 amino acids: CASSSGTSGSSYNEQFF. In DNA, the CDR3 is TGTGCCAGCAGCTCGGGGACTAGCGGGAGCTCCTACAATGAGCAGTTCTTC.

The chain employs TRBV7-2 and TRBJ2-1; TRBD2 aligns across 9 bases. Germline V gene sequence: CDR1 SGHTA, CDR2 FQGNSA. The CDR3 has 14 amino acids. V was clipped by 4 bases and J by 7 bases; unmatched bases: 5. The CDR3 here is CASSSGTSWNEQFF. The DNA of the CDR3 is TGTGCCAGCAGCTCAGGGACTAGCTGGAATGAGCAGTTCTTC.

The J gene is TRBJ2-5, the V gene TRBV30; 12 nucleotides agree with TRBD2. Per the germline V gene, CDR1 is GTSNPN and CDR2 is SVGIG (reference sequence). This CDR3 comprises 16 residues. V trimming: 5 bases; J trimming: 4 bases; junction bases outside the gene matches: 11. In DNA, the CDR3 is TGTGCCTGGGGGACCCCGGGACTAGCGGGCTTAGAGACCCAGTACTTC. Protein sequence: CAWGTPGLAGLETQYF.

DNA for the CDR3: TGTGCCAGCAGCGTAAGTGGGAGTGAGGATACGCAGTATTTT. It is translated as CASSVSGSEDTQYF. The chain employs TRBV9 and TRBJ2-3; TRBD2 might be the D (5 bases). The germline V gene has CDR1 SGDLS and CDR2 YYNGEE. Between the trimmed V and J ends, which lost 1 base and 6 bases, there was a span of 12 bases. The CDR3 has 14 residues.

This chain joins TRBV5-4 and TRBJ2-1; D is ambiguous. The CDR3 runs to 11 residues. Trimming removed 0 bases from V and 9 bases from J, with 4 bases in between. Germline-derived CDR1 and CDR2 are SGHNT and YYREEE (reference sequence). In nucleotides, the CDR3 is TGTGCCAGCAGCTTGGGAGGTGAGCAGTTCTTC. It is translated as CASSLGGEQFF.

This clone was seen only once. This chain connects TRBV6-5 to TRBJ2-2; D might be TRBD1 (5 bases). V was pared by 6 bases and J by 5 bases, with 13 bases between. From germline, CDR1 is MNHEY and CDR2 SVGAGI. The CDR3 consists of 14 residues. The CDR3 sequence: CASRAPDITGELFF. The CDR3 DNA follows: TGTGCCAGCAGGGCCCCGGACATTACCGGGGAGCTGTTTTTT.

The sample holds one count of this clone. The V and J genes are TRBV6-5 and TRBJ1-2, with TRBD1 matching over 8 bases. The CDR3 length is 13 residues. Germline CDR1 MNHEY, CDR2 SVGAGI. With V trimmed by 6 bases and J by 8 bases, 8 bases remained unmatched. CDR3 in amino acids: CASRARGPPGYTF. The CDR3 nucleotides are TGTGCCAGCAGGGCCAGGGGGCCTCCCGGCTACACCTTC.

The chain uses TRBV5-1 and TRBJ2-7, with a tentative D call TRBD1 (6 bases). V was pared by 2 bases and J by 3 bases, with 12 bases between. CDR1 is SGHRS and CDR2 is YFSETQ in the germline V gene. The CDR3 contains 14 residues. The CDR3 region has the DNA TGCGCCAGCAGCTTATCTAGGGGGTACTACGAGCAGTACTTC. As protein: CASSLSRGYYEQYF. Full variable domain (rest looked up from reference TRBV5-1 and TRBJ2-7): KAGVTQTPRYLIKTRGQQVTLSCSPISGHRSVSWYQQTPGQGLQFLFEYFSETQRNKGNFPGRFSGRQFSNSRSEMNVSTLELGDSALYLCASSLSRGYYEQYFGPGTRLTVT.

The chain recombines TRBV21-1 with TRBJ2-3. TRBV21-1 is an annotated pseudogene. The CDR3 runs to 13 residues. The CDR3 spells CASSKAGPDTQYF. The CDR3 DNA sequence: TGTGCCAGCAGCAAAGCGGGACCCGATACGCAGTATTTT.

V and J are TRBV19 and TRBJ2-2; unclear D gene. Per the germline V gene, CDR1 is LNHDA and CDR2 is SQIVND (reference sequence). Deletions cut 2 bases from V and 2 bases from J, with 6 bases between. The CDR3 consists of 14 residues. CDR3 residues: CASSIMGNTGELFF. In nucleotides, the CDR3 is TGTGCCAGTAGTATAATGGGTAACACCGGGGAGCTGTTTTTT.

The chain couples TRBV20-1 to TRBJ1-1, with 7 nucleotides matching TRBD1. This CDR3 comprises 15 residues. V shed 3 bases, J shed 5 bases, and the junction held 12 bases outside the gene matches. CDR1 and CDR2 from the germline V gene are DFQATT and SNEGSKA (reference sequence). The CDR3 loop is CSASGGRGGRTEAFF. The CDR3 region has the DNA TGCAGTGCTAGTGGGGGCAGGGGGGGGCGGACTGAAGCTTTCTTT.

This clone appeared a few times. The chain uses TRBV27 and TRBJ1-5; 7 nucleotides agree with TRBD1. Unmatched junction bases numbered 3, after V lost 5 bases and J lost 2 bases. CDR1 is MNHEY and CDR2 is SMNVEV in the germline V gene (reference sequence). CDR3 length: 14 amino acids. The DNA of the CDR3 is TGTGCCAGCAGTCCCGACAGGGGCAATCAGCCCCAGCATTTT. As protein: CASSPDRGNQPQHF.

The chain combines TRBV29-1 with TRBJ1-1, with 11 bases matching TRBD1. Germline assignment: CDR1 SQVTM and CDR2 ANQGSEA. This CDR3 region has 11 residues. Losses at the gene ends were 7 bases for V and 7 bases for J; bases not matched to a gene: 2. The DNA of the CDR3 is TGCAGCGCTGGGACAGGGGGTGAAGCTTTCTTT. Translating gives CSAGTGGEAFF.

The CDR3: CASSLAGGSSLQETQYF. Written as DNA, the CDR3 is TGTGCCAGCAGTTTAGCCGGGGGGTCATCCCTCCAAGAGACCCAGTACTTC. The rearrangement uses TRBV28 and TRBJ2-5, with 7 bases aligning to TRBD2. This CDR3 is built from 17 residues. V dropped 2 bases and J dropped 1; count of bases not matched to a gene: 10. Germline loops: CDR1 MDHEN, CDR2 SYDVKM. Variable domain in full (rest from reference TRBV28 and TRBJ2-5): DVKVTQSSRYLVKRTGEKVFLECVQDMDHENMFWYRQDPGLGLRLIYFSYDVKMKEKGDIPEGYSVSREKKERFSLILESASTNQTSMYLCASSLAGGSSLQETQYFGPGTRLLVL.

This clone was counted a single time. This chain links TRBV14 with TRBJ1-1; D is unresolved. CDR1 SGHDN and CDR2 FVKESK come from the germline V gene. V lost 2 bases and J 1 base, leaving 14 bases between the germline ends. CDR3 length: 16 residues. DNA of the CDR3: TGTGCCAGCAGCCAATACCCGGAAATGGGGAACACTGAAGCTTTCTTT. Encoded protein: CASSQYPEMGNTEAFF.

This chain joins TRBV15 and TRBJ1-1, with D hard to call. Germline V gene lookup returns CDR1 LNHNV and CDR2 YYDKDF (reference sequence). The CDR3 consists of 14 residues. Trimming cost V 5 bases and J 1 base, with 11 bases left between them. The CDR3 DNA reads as TGTGCCACCAGCCGGACCCTCACGAACACTGAAGCTTTCTTT. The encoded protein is CATSRTLTNTEAFF.

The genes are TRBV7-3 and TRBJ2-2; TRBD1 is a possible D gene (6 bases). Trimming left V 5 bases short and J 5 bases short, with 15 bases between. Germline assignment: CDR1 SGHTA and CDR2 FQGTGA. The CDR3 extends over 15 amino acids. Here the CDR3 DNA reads TGTGCCAGCAGCCCCCGCAGGGGAAGGACCGGGGAGCTGTTTTTT. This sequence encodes CASSPRRGRTGELFF.

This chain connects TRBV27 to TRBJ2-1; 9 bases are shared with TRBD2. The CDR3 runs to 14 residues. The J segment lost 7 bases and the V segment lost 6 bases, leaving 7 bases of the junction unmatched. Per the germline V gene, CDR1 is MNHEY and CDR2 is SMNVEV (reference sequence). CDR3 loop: CASSPGLAVNEQFF. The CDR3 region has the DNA TGTGCCAGCAGCCCGGGACTAGCAGTTAATGAGCAGTTCTTC.

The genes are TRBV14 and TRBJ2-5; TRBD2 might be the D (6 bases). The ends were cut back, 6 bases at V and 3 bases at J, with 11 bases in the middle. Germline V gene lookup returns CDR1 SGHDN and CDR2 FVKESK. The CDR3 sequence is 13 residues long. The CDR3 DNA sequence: TGTGCCAGCAGGCAATGGGGGGAAGAGACCCAGTACTTC. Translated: CASRQWGEETQYF.

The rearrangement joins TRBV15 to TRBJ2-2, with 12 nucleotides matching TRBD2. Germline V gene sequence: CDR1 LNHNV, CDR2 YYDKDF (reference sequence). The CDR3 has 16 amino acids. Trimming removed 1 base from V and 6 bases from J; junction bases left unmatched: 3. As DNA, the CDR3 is TGTGCCACCAGCAGAGTTTCTAGCGGGAGGGCCGGGGAGCTGTTTTTT. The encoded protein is CATSRVSSGRAGELFF.

CDR3 residues: CASSSQGVEADTQYF. The CDR3 DNA is TGTGCCAGCAGTTCACAGGGGGTGGAGGCAGATACGCAGTATTTT. V usage is TRBV11-2 and J usage is TRBJ2-3; 8 bases map to TRBD1. Germline assignment: CDR1 SGHAT and CDR2 FQNNGV. The CDR3 spans 15 residues. The J segment lost 4 bases and the V segment lost 6 bases, leaving 9 bases of the junction unmatched.

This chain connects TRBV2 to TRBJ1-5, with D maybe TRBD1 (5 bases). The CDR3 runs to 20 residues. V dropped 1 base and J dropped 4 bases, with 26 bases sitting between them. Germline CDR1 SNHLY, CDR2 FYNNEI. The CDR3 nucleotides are TGTGCCAGCAGTGAAGATCAGGGTGCGTGGGGACGTACAGCGAATCAGCCCCAGCATTTT. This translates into CASSEDQGAWGRTANQPQHF. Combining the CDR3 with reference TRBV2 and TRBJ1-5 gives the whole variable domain EPEVTQTPSHQVTQMGQEVILRCVPISNHLYFYWYRQILGQKVEFLVSFYNNEISEKSEIFDDQFSVERPDGSNFTLKIRSTKLEDSAMYFCASSEDQGAWGRTANQPQHFGDGTRLSIL.

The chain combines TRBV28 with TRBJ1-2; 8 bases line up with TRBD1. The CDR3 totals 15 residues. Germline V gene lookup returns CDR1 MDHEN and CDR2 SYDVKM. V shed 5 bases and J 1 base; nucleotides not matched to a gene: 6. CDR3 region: CASSLRDRHNYGYTF. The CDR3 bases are TGTGCCAGCAGTCTCCGGGACAGGCATAACTATGGCTACACCTTC.

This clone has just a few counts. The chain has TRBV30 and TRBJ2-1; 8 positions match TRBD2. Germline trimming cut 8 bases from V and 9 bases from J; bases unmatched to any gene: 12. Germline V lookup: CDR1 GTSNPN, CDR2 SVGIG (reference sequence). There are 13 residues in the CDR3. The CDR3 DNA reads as TGTGCCACCTCAGCGGGAGAGTTTCTTGAGCAGTTCTTC. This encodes CATSAGEFLEQFF.

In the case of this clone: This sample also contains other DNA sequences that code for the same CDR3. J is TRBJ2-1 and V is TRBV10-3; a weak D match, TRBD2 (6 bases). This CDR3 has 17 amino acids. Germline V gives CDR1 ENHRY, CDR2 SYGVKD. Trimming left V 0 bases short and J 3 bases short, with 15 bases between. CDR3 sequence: CAISESVQETSYNEQFF. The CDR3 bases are TGTGCCATCAGTGAGTCGGTACAGGAGACTAGCTACAATGAGCAGTTCTTC.

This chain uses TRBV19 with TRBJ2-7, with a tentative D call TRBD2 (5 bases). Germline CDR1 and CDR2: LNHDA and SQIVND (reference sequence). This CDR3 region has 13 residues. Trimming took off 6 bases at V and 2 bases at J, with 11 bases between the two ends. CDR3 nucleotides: TGTGCCAGTAGCATTAGCGAGACCTACGAGCAGTACTTC. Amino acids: CASSISETYEQYF. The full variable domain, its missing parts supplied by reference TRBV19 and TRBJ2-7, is DGGITQSPKYLFRKEGQNVTLSCEQNLNHDAMYWYRQDPGQGLRLIYYSQIVNDFQKGDIAEGYSVSREKKESFPLTVTSAQKNPTAFYLCASSISETYEQYFGPGTRLTVT.

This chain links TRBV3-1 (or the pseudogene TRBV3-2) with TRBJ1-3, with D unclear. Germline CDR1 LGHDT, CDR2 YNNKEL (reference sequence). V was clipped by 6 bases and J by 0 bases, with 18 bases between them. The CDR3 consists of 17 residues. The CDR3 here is CASSQWYDPRSGNTIYF. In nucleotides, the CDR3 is TGTGCCAGCAGTCAATGGTATGACCCCCGCTCTGGAAACACCATATATTTT.